A selection of T cell receptor beta chains follows, all from one sample in a study of blood T cells in healthy people across ages. TCRdb processed the 5' RACE reads anew with MiXCR; each CDR3 protein has one entry. This sample has some 690,000 distinct CDR3 sequences, with 20% to 25% found just once. Sequences were obtained from blood. The receptors derive from a man aged 65 to 79 in good health. Both conserved end residues are part of each CDR3. D genes are given only for firm matches. A row's size may be missing; if present it is once, few, many or a size class.

v_call	j_call	clone_size	d_call	cdr3_nt	cdr3_aa
TRBV13	TRBJ1-4	few	-	TGTGCCAGCAGCGCATCCTCCGGGAGAACAGACGAAAAACTGTTTTTT	CASSASSGRTDEKLFF
TRBV20-1	TRBJ1-5	few	TRBD1	TGCAGTGCTAGGGGCCCGGGACAGGGGATCGAGCCCCAGCATTTT	CSARGPGQGIEPQHF
TRBV28	TRBJ2-3	few	TRBD1	TGTGCCAGCAGTGCCTCGGACAGGGGCACAGATACGCAGTATTTT	CASSASDRGTDTQYF
TRBV14	TRBJ1-2	few	-	TGTGCCAGCAGCCCCCTCGGGGGAGCCTATGGCTACACCTTC	CASSPLGGAYGYTF
TRBV7-9	TRBJ2-1	few	TRBD2	TGTGCCAGCAGCTTAATAACTCTAGCGGGGTCCAATGAGCAGTTCTTC	CASSLITLAGSNEQFF
TRBV20-1	TRBJ1-4	-	-	TGCAGTGCTAGAGACCGAGGCCGACGGGGCGGAGAAAAACTGTTTTTT	CSARDRGRRGGEKLFF
TRBV10-3	TRBJ1-5	many	-	TGTGCCATCAGGCCCGGATCTCCGGGCAATCAGCCCCAGCATTTT	CAIRPGSPGNQPQHF
TRBV14	TRBJ2-1	-	-	TGTGCCAGCAGCCGGCTCGGGGGAGCGGATTACAATGAGCAGTTCTTC	CASSRLGGADYNEQFF
TRBV4-2	TRBJ2-7	few	-	TGTGCCAGCAGCCAAGAGAGGGACACCTACTACGAGCAGTACTTC	CASSQERDTYYEQYF
TRBV20-1	TRBJ2-6	-	-	TGCAGTGCTCGACTATCTGGGGCCAACGTCCTGACTTTC	CSARLSGANVLTF
TRBV2	TRBJ2-5	few	-	TGTGCCAGCAGTGTTTCGGCAAACTTGAGCCCCCAAGAGACCCAGTACTTC	CASSVSANLSPQETQYF